A selection of T cell receptor beta chains follows, all from one sample in a study of cytomegalovirus exposure and HLA in healthy donors. Assay used: immunoSEQ multiplex PCR; TCRdb lists only in-frame clones, some missing. The sample has some 190,000 clones, over 65% seen once. Material for sequencing was PBMCs. These receptors were obtained from a man younger than 30 in good health and CMV-seronegative. CDR3s include the opening cysteine and the closing phenylalanine or tryptophan. The D gene is left open where the match is weak. Expanded clones are given a class, and other clones once, few, many or no size at all.

clone_size j_call v_call d_call cdr3_aa cdr3_nt
NA TRBJ2-1 TRBV6-6 NA CASKNQGSINEQFF TGTGCCAGCAAAAATCAGGGATCAATCAATGAGCAGTTCTTC
once TRBJ2-7 TRBV7-3 NA CASSLGGAATGSYEQYF TGTGCCAGCAGCTTGGGCGGGGCGGCCACGGGATCCTACGAGCAGTACTTC
NA TRBJ2-1 TRBV18 NA CASSGIQSSYNEQFF TGTGCCAGCTCAGGAATACAGAGCTCCTACAATGAGCAGTTCTTC
NA TRBJ1-1 TRBV6-5 NA CASRSMGQMNTEAFF TGTGCCAGCAGGTCAATGGGACAAATGAACACTGAAGCTTTCTTT
NA TRBJ2-5 TRBV7-8 NA CASSLNPQGTETQYF TGTGCCAGCAGCTTAAACCCACAGGGAACGGAGACCCAGTACTTC
NA TRBJ1-6 TRBV7-2 NA CASSLLGRINSPLHF TGTGCCAGCAGCTTATTGGGCCGGATAAATTCACCCCTCCACTTT
NA TRBJ2-7 TRBV4-1 TRBD1 CASSQGTGDPYEQYF TGCGCCAGCAGCCAAGGTACAGGGGACCCCTACGAGCAGTACTTC
few TRBJ2-1 TRBV27 TRBD1 CASRVGQGPYHEQFF TGTGCCAGCAGAGTGGGACAGGGTCCCTATCATGAGCAGTTCTTC
NA TRBJ2-3 TRBV4-2 NA CASSPHMGPTDTQYF TGTGCCAGCAGCCCCCATATGGGCCCGACGGATACGCAGTATTTT
few TRBJ2-7 TRBV19 NA CASSFPESYEQYF TGTGCCAGTAGTTTCCCGGAGAGCTACGAGCAGTACTTC
NA TRBJ1-2 TRBV7-2 NA CASSLVWGEGYTF TGTGCCAGCAGCTTAGTGTGGGGGGAGGGCTACACCTTC
NA TRBJ1-6 TRBV19 TRBD1 CASSPDPRGTNSPLHF TGTGCCAGTAGTCCGGACCCCAGGGGGACTAATTCACCCCTCCACTTT
few TRBJ1-1 TRBV27 NA CASSGRNTEAFF TGTGCCAGCAGTGGGAGGAACACTGAAGCTTTCTTT
few TRBJ2-2 TRBV6-5 NA CASRDSNTGELFF TGTGCCAGCAGGGACAGTAACACCGGGGAGCTGTTTTTT
NA TRBJ2-7 TRBV6-4 NA CASSDRQDPYEQYF TGTGCCAGCAGTGACCGGCAGGATCCGTACGAGCAGTACTTC
NA TRBJ2-6 TRBV29-1 TRBD1 CSVEAGGSSYSGANVLTF TGCAGCGTTGAAGCAGGGGGCAGTTCTTACTCTGGGGCCAACGTCCTGACTTTC
NA TRBJ2-3 TRBV9 TRBD2 CASSFFPGGAFSPDTQYF TGTGCCAGCAGCTTTTTTCCCGGGGGGGCATTCAGCCCAGATACGCAGTATTTT
NA TRBJ2-7 TRBV6-5 NA CASSYYTGYEQYF TGTGCCAGCAGTTACTACACGGGGTACGAGCAGTACTTC
NA TRBJ1-1 TRBV5-1 NA CASSLWEGGATEAFF TGCGCCAGCAGCTTGTGGGAGGGCGGGGCCACTGAAGCTTTCTTT
few TRBJ1-1 TRBV9 NA CASSVGGTNTEAFF TGTGCCAGCAGCGTAGGTGGGACAAACACTGAAGCTTTCTTT
NA TRBJ1-2 TRBV5-4 NA CASRIGLNYGYTF TGTGCCAGCAGAATTGGACTGAACTATGGCTACACCTTC
NA TRBJ2-1 TRBV7-8 NA CASRENRESYNEQFF TGTGCCAGCAGAGAAAACAGGGAATCCTACAATGAGCAGTTCTTC
few TRBJ1-1 TRBV11-2 NA CASSFFSHSSEAFF TGTGCCAGCAGCTTTTTCTCCCACTCGTCTGAAGCTTTCTTT
few TRBJ1-5 TRBV18 NA CASSPSARNQPQHF TGTGCCAGCTCACCATCCGCCAGGAATCAGCCCCAGCATTTT
NA TRBJ1-2 TRBV4-1 NA CASSQDSSKGYTF TGCGCCAGCAGCCAAGACAGTTCAAAAGGCTACACCTTC
NA TRBJ1-4 TRBV29-1 NA CSVSHGGPNTNEKLFF TGCAGCGTTTCTCACGGAGGGCCCAACACTAATGAAAAACTGTTTTTT
NA TRBJ2-1 TRBV12-1 NA CASSFALGPSGKGDPYYNEQFF TGTGCCAGCAGCTTTGCGTTAGGGCCTAGCGGGAAAGGCGACCCCTACTACAATGAGCAGTTCTTC
once TRBJ2-5 TRBV30 TRBD2 CAWDLAGLQETQYF TGTGCCTGGGATCTAGCGGGACTCCAAGAGACCCAGTACTTC
NA TRBJ2-6 TRBV9 NA CASSRVAGANVLTF TGTGCCAGCAGTCGGGTCGCTGGGGCCAACGTCCTGACTTTC
NA TRBJ1-1 TRBV29-1 NA CSALDRPNTEAFF TGCAGCGCATTGGACAGACCGAACACTGAAGCTTTCTTT
NA TRBJ2-7 TRBV18 TRBD1 CASSPQDRGPYEQYF TGTGCCAGCTCACCTCAGGACAGGGGACCCTACGAGCAGTACTTC
NA TRBJ2-1 TRBV9 NA CASSASDHAGYNEQFF TGTGCCAGCAGCGCCTCGGACCACGCGGGATACAATGAGCAGTTCTTC
NA TRBJ2-2 TRBV7-7 TRBD2 CASSLVSGGPNTGELFF TGTGCTAGCAGCTTAGTATCGGGAGGGCCGAACACCGGGGAGCTGTTTTTT
NA TRBJ2-5 TRBV19 TRBD1 CASSEGQGVLETQYF TGTGCCAGTAGCGAGGGACAGGGGGTACTTGAGACCCAGTACTTC
once TRBJ2-7 TRBV11-2 TRBD1 CASSFLGQGGYEQYF TGTGCCAGCAGCTTTTTAGGACAGGGTGGCTACGAGCAGTACTTC
NA TRBJ2-7 TRBV6-6 TRBD1 CASSYSRGYEQYF TGTGCCAGCAGTTACTCCAGGGGGTACGAGCAGTACTTC
NA TRBJ2-5 TRBV4-2 NA CASSQERGGGETQYF TGTGCCAGCAGCCAAGAGCGGGGAGGGGGGGAGACCCAGTACTTC
NA TRBJ2-7 TRBV19 NA CATYDRRSSYEQYF TGTGCCACCTATGACAGGCGTTCTTCCTACGAGCAGTACTTC
NA TRBJ2-5 TRBV10-2 NA CASSEGDTGETQYF TGCGCCAGCAGTGAGGGGGACACCGGAGAGACCCAGTACTTC
few TRBJ1-4 TRBV30 NA CAWSRRLNEKLFF TGTGCCTGGAGTAGGAGGCTTAATGAAAAACTGTTTTTT
NA TRBJ2-5 TRBV5-1 TRBD2 CASTKLAGTGETQYF TGCGCCAGCACCAAACTAGCGGGAACGGGAGAGACCCAGTACTTC
NA TRBJ2-2 TRBV7-3 TRBD1 CASSSTGETGELFF TGTGCCAGCAGCTCTACAGGGGAAACCGGGGAGCTGTTTTTT
few TRBJ2-2 TRBV11-3 NA CASSTRTGELFF TGTGCCAGCAGCACACGCACCGGGGAGCTGTTTTTT